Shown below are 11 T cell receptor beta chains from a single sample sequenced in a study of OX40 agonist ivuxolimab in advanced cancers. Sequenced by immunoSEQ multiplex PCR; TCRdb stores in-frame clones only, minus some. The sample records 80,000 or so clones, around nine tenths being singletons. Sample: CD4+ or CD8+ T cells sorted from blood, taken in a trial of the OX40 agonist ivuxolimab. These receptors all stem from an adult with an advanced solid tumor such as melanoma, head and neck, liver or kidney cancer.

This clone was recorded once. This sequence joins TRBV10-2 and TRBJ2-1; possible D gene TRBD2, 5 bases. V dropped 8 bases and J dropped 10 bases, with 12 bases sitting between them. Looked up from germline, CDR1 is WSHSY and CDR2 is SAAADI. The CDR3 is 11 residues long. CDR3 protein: CASGELNEQFF. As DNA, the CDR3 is TGCGCCAGCGGGGAGTTAAACGAGCAGTTCTTC.

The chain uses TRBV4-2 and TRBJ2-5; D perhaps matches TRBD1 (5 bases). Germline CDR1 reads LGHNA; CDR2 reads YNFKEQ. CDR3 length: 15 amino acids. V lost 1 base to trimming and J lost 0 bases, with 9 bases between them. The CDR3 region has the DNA TGTGCCAGCAGCCAAGTCAGGGTATACCAAGAGACCCAGTACTTC. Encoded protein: CASSQVRVYQETQYF.

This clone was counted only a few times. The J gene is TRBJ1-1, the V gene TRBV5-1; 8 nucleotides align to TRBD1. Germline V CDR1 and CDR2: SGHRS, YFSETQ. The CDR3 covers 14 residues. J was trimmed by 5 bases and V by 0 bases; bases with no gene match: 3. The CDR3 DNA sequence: TGCGCCAGCAGCTTGGACAGGGGGGGAACTGAAGCTTTCTTT. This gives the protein CASSLDRGGTEAFF. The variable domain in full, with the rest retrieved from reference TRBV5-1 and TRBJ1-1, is KAGVTQTPRYLIKTRGQQVTLSCSPISGHRSVSWYQQTPGQGLQFLFEYFSETQRNKGNFPGRFSGRQFSNSRSEMNVSTLELGDSALYLCASSLDRGGTEAFFGQGTRLTVV.

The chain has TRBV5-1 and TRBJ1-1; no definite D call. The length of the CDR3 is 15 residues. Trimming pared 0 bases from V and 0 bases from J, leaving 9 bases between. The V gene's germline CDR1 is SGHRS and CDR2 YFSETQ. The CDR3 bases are TGCGCCAGCAGCTTGGATGTCGGCCTGAACACTGAAGCTTTCTTT. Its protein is CASSLDVGLNTEAFF.

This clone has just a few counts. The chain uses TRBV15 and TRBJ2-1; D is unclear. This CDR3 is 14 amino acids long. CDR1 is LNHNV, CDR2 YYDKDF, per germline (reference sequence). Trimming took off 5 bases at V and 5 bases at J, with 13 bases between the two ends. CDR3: CATSQDGGNNEQFF. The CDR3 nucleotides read TGTGCCACCAGCCAAGATGGTGGAAACAATGAGCAGTTCTTC.

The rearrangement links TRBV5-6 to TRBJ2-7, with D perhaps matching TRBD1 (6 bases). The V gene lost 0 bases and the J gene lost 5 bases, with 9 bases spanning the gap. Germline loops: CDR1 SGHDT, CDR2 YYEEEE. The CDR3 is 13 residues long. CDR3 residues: CASSLDRADEQYF. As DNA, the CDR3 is TGTGCCAGCAGCTTGGACAGGGCGGACGAGCAGTACTTC.

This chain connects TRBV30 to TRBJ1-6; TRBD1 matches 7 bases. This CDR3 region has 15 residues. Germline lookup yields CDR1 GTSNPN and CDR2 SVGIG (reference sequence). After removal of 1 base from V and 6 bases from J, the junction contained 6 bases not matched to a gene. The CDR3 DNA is TGTGCCTGGAGTGGGGGACAGACGATTAATTCACCCCTCCACTTT. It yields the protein CAWSGGQTINSPLHF. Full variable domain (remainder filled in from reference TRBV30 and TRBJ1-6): SQTIHQWPATLVQPVGSPLSLECTVEGTSNPNLYWYRQAAGRGLQLLFYSVGIGQISSEVPQNLSASRPQDRQFILSSKKLLLSDSGFYLCAWSGGQTINSPLHFGNGTRLTVT.

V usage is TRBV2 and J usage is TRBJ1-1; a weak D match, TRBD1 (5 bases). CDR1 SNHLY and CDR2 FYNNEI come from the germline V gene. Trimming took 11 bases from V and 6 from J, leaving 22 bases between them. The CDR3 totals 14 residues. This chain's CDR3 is CASTPRGGGSEAFF. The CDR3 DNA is TGTGCCTCAACCCCCCGGGGTGGGGGATCTGAAGCTTTCTTT.

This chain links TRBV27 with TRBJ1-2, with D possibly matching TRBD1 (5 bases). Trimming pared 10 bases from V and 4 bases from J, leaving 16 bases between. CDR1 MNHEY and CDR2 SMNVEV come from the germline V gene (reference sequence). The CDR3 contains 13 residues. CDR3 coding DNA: TGTGCCACCATGAACCTGGGGGTCTATGGCTACACCTTC. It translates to CATMNLGVYGYTF.

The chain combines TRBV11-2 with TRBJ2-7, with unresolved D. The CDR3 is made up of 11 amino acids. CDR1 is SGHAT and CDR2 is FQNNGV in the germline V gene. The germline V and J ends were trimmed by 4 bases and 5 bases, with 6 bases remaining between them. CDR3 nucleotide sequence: TGTGCCAGCAGCTCCCGACACGAGCAGTACTTC. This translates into CASSSRHEQYF.

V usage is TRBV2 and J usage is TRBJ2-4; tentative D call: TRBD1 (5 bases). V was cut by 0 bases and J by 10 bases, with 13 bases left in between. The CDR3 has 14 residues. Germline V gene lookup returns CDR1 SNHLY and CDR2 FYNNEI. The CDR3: CASSEAGAHVIQYF. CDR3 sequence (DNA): TGTGCCAGCAGTGAAGCTGGGGCCCATGTGATTCAGTACTTC.